Following are 30 T cell receptor beta chains from one sample sequenced in a study of T cells in Graves' hyperthyroidism and ophthalmopathy. TCR beta CDR3 regions were amplified from RNA transcripts. The TCR CDR3 was amplified in a first-round RT-PCR using the HTBI primer set. TCRdb processed the multiplex PCR reads anew with MiXCR; each CDR3 protein has one entry. The table shows some 460,000 distinct CDR3 sequences, with approximately 14% occurring only once. Sequencing used blood. All receptors derive from a woman under 30 with Graves' hyperthyroidism.

In its sample, this clonotype was seen many times. The chain is built from TRBV7-2 and TRBJ2-7, with D maybe TRBD1 (6 bases). In germline, CDR1 is SGHTA, CDR2 FQGNSA. V was pared by 1 base and J by 3 bases, with 10 bases between. The CDR3 contains 14 residues. The DNA of the CDR3 is TGTGCCAGCAGCTTAGATGCAGGGGTCTACGAGCAGTACTTC. Translating gives CASSLDAGVYEQYF.

The chain is built from TRBV24-1 and TRBJ2-2; 13 bases agree with TRBD2. This CDR3 has 19 residues. Per germline, CDR1 KGHDR and CDR2 SFDVKD. Unmatched junction bases numbered 9, after V lost 0 bases and J lost 6 bases. This CDR3 is CATSDLGLAGDGGAGELFF. The CDR3 DNA is TGTGCCACCAGTGATTTGGGACTAGCGGGAGACGGCGGGGCCGGGGAGCTGTTTTTT.

This clonotype was seen ten or more times. The chain has TRBV20-1 and TRBJ2-1, with TRBD2 identical over 8 bases. CDR1 and CDR2 (germline): DFQATT, SNEGSKA (reference sequence). With V trimmed by 6 bases and J by 2 bases, 9 bases remained unmatched. The CDR3 has 15 amino acids. CDR3 in amino acids: CSAEREAGAYNEQFF. CDR3 bases: TGCAGTGCCGAGAGGGAAGCGGGAGCCTACAATGAGCAGTTCTTC.

The CDR3 spells CASSLLRQGWAGELFF. The CDR3 region has the DNA TGTGCCAGCAGCTTATTAAGGCAGGGGTGGGCCGGGGAGCTGTTTTTT. V usage is TRBV11-2 and J usage is TRBJ2-2; possibly TRBD1 for D (6 bases). This CDR3 contains 16 residues. Trimming cost V 2 bases and J 6 bases, with 16 bases left between them. Germline-derived CDR1 and CDR2 are SGHAT and FQNNGV.

This clonotype was observed a few times. This chain connects TRBV12-3 or TRBV12-4 to TRBJ1-2; 7 bases line up with TRBD1. Unmatched junction bases numbered 11, after V lost 2 bases and J lost 2 bases. CDR3 length equals 17 residues. This CDR3 is CASSLTRGTDKNYGYTF. CDR3 coding DNA: TGTGCCAGCAGTTTAACCCGAGGGACAGACAAAAACTATGGCTACACCTTC.

The CDR3 DNA is TGTGCCAGTAGTGCCGGGACTAGCGGGAGTATTGAGCAGTTCTTC. Encoded protein: CASSAGTSGSIEQFF. The J gene is TRBJ2-1, the V gene TRBV19; 14 bases agree with TRBD2. Germline values: CDR1 LNHDA, CDR2 SQIVND (reference sequence). CDR3 length equals 15 residues. V lost 5 bases and J lost 9; bases outside the gene matches: 6.

This clonotype was seen more than once but under ten times. The chain recombines TRBV6-2 or TRBV6-3 with TRBJ1-1; D is unresolved. From germline, CDR1 is MNHEY and CDR2 SVGEGT. Trimming removed 2 bases from V and 0 bases from J, with 4 bases in between. CDR3 length: 13 residues. The DNA for the CDR3 is TGTGCCAGCAGTTACAACTTGAACACTGAAGCTTTCTTT. Protein product: CASSYNLNTEAFF.

This clonotype was detected many times. Written as DNA, the CDR3 is TGTGCCAGCAGCATCCACAGGGGGCAAATGACCTACGAGCAGTACTTC. This encodes CASSIHRGQMTYEQYF. The rearrangement uses TRBV7-9 and TRBJ2-7, with TRBD1 identical over 9 bases. Trimming cost V 5 bases and J 2 bases; bases outside gene matches: 10. CDR1 is SEHNR, CDR2 FQNEAQ, per germline (reference sequence). The CDR3 covers 16 residues.

The V gene is TRBV4-1, the J gene TRBJ2-3; 12 bases line up with TRBD2. With V trimmed by 1 base and J by 1 base, 6 bases remained unmatched. Looked up from germline, CDR1 is MGHRA and CDR2 is YSYEKL. CDR3 size: 18 residues. The CDR3 DNA is TGCGCCAGCAGCCAAGGCCTAGCGGGGGGGGGCCGCACAGATACGCAGTATTTT. Translating gives CASSQGLAGGGRTDTQYF.

In its sample, this clonotype was seen many times. This chain uses TRBV13 with TRBJ2-1; D remains ambiguous. There are 15 residues in the CDR3. V was cut by 4 bases and J by 7 bases, with 17 bases left in between. Germline V gene lookup returns CDR1 PRHDT and CDR2 FYEKMQ (reference sequence). The CDR3 sequence: CASSYKVERINEQFF. In DNA, the CDR3 is TGTGCCAGCAGCTACAAGGTAGAGCGAATAAATGAGCAGTTCTTC.

The chain has TRBV6-2 or TRBV6-3 and TRBJ2-5; 8 nucleotides line up with TRBD2. The CDR3 loop spans 15 amino acids. Germline values: CDR1 MNHEY, CDR2 SVGEGT. The junction had 10 bases not matched to a gene; V was cut back by 6 bases and J by 4 bases. CDR3 residues: CASSYVPGGLETQYF. The CDR3 region has the DNA TGTGCCAGCAGCTATGTCCCGGGGGGGCTAGAGACCCAGTACTTC.

This clonotype was seen many times. The V and J genes are TRBV2 and TRBJ1-5, with 7 nucleotides matching TRBD1. The V and J ends lost 7 bases and 0 bases, in that order; junction bases with no gene match: 15. The CDR3 extends over 18 amino acids. Germline CDR1 reads SNHLY; CDR2 reads FYNNEI. The CDR3 sequence: CASTTYRGLTYSNQPQHF. CDR3 nucleotides: TGTGCCAGCACCACCTACAGGGGCCTAACCTATAGCAATCAGCCCCAGCATTTT.

This clonotype has at least ten counts. The V gene is TRBV18, the J gene TRBJ2-5, with D maybe TRBD1 (5 bases). Looked up from germline, CDR1 is KGHSH and CDR2 is LQKENI. The V and J ends lost 2 bases and 5 bases respectively, with 15 bases between them. This CDR3 region has 15 residues. The CDR3 coding sequence is TGTGCCAGCTCACCATGGGTCGCCGCAGGGGAGACCCAGTACTTC. This sequence encodes CASSPWVAAGETQYF.

This clonotype has a handful of counts. V and J are TRBV6-1 and TRBJ2-5; 9 bases agree with TRBD2. The CDR3 is made up of 17 amino acids. After removal of 5 bases from V and 5 bases from J, the junction contained 15 bases not matched to a gene. From germline, CDR1 is MNHNS and CDR2 SASEGT. The CDR3 spells CASSPAGGPTSGETQYF. CDR3 DNA sequence: TGTGCCAGCAGTCCCGCGGGAGGGCCTACGTCGGGGGAGACCCAGTACTTC.

Ten or more counts support this clonotype. J is TRBJ2-7 and V is TRBV27; 9 positions agree with TRBD2. Losses at the gene ends were 5 bases for V and 7 bases for J; bases not matched to a gene: 9. The germline V gene has CDR1 MNHEY and CDR2 SMNVEV (reference sequence). The CDR3 is 14 amino acids. CDR3 residues: CASSPLAGPGEQYF. The CDR3 nucleotides read TGTGCCAGCAGTCCCCTAGCGGGACCGGGAGAGCAGTACTTC.

This clonotype has ten or more counts. Written as DNA, the CDR3 is TGTGCCACCAGCAGAGCAGGAGGGAATCAGCCCCAGCATTTT. Translation: CATSRAGGNQPQHF. The chain combines TRBV15 with TRBJ1-5; no definite D call. V lost 1 base to trimming and J lost 4 bases, with 8 bases between them. CDR3 length: 14 residues. CDR1 is LNHNV and CDR2 is YYDKDF in the germline V gene (reference sequence).

This clonotype was seen once. The chain joins TRBV12-3 or TRBV12-4 to TRBJ2-7, with a tentative D call TRBD2 (6 bases). The CDR3 covers 16 residues. Trimming pared 6 bases from V and 0 bases from J, leaving 18 bases between. CDR3 sequence: CASSPSKRAYSYEQYF. CDR3 coding DNA: TGTGCCAGCAGCCCTTCCAAGCGGGCCTACTCCTACGAGCAGTACTTC.

This clonotype occurred a few times. The J gene is TRBJ2-5, the V gene TRBV5-6; possible D gene TRBD2, 6 bases. Germline CDR1 SGHDT, CDR2 YYEEEE. V was pared by 0 bases and J by 5 bases, with 11 bases between. This CDR3 is built from 14 residues. The CDR3 region is CASSLDSSVETQYF. The DNA of the CDR3 is TGTGCCAGCAGCTTGGACTCTAGCGTGGAGACCCAGTACTTC.

Ten or more counts support this clonotype. The rearrangement links TRBV20-1 to TRBJ2-3, with TRBD2 matching 8 bases. V was clipped by 6 bases and J by 3 bases; unmatched bases: 11. CDR3 size: 15 residues. The germline V gene has CDR1 DFQATT and CDR2 SNEGSKA (reference sequence). CDR3 amino acids: CSAGGLAGGTDTQYF. CDR3 sequence (DNA): TGCAGTGCCGGGGGCCTAGCGGGTGGGACAGATACGCAGTATTTT.

In its sample, this clonotype was seen many times. The V gene is TRBV5-1, the J gene TRBJ2-7; tentatively, D is TRBD1 (6 bases). The CDR3 spans 15 residues. In germline, CDR1 is SGHRS, CDR2 YFSETQ. Trimming took off 2 bases at V and 3 bases at J, with 15 bases between the two ends. Here the CDR3 reads CASSLTGISDYEQYF. As DNA, the CDR3 is TGCGCCAGCAGCTTAACAGGGATATCCGACTACGAGCAGTACTTC.

This chain joins TRBV15 and TRBJ2-7; 7 bases match TRBD2. The germline V gene has CDR1 LNHNV and CDR2 YYDKDF (reference sequence). There are 16 residues in the CDR3. The junction had 6 bases not matched to a gene; V was cut back by 1 base and J by 0 bases. The CDR3 nucleotides read TGTGCCACCAGCAGAGTAACTAGCGACCTCTCCTACGAGCAGTACTTC. It is translated as CATSRVTSDLSYEQYF.

The V gene is TRBV5-1, the J gene TRBJ2-5; D perhaps matches TRBD2 (6 bases). The CDR3 sequence is 14 residues long. The V end lost 4 bases, the J end lost 4 bases, and 14 bases lay between the germline ends. Germline CDR1 reads SGHRS; CDR2 reads YFSETQ. The DNA for the CDR3 is TGCGCCAGCAGCAGGTTTGGAGCGGGAGAGACCCAGTACTTC. It codes for CASSRFGAGETQYF.

In this sample, this clonotype turned up many times. J is TRBJ2-3 and V is TRBV18; unclear D gene. CDR3 length: 13 amino acids. The V gene lost 5 bases and the J gene lost 3 bases, with 9 bases spanning the gap. Looked up from germline, CDR1 is KGHSH and CDR2 is LQKENI. This CDR3 is CASSDDGTDTQYF. For the CDR3, the DNA is TGTGCCAGCTCAGACGACGGGACAGATACGCAGTATTTT.

The chain recombines TRBV5-1 with TRBJ1-1; 7 bases fit TRBD1. This CDR3 has 16 amino acids. The germline CDR1 and CDR2 sequences are SGHRS and YFSETQ. V was clipped by 0 bases and J by 11 bases; unmatched bases: 16. DNA of the CDR3: TGCGCCAGCAGCTTGGTAGGAACAGGGGCGGGCGGTAAGGCTTTCTTT. Translation gives CASSLVGTGAGGKAFF.

This clonotype was counted between two and nine times. This chain links TRBV3-1 with TRBJ2-4; D unresolved. Germline V gene sequence: CDR1 LGHDT, CDR2 YNNKEL (reference sequence). The CDR3 runs 14 residues. The V end was cut by 3 bases, the J end by 6 bases, with 12 bases between. The CDR3 DNA follows: TGTGCCAGCAGCCAGGACGAATGGGGAAACATTCAGTACTTC. Its protein product is CASSQDEWGNIQYF. Complete variable domain (other parts from reference TRBV3-1 and TRBJ2-4): DTAVSQTPKYLVTQMGNDKSIKCEQNLGHDTMYWYKQDSKKFLKIMFSYNNKELIINETVPNRFSPKSPDKAHLNLHINSLELGDSAVYFCASSQDEWGNIQYFGAGTRLSVL.

The chain employs TRBV5-1 and TRBJ1-2, with TRBD1 as a possible D gene (6 bases). Germline CDR1 and CDR2: SGHRS and YFSETQ. The germline V and J ends were trimmed by 0 bases and 7 bases, with 16 bases remaining between them. The CDR3 is made up of 15 amino acids. CDR3 in amino acids: CASSLDRVEFFGYTF. The CDR3 coding sequence is TGCGCCAGCAGCTTGGACAGGGTTGAGTTTTTTGGCTACACCTTC.

The chain couples TRBV12-3 or TRBV12-4 to TRBJ2-5; 13 bases are shared with TRBD2. This CDR3 contains 18 residues. Unmatched junction bases numbered 5, after V lost 0 bases and J lost 1 base. The CDR3 nucleotides are TGTGCCAGCAGTTTAGCGCTAGGGACTAGCGGGACCCAAGAGACCCAGTACTTC. Translated: CASSLALGTSGTQETQYF.

This chain joins TRBV6-2 or TRBV6-3 and TRBJ1-3; perhaps TRBD1 as D (5 bases). CDR1 is MNHEY, CDR2 SVGEGT, per germline. V was clipped by 0 bases and J by 4 bases, with 10 bases between them. The CDR3 contains 15 residues. The chain's CDR3 is CASSYSQGYGNTIYF. DNA for the CDR3: TGTGCCAGCAGTTACTCGCAGGGATACGGAAACACCATATATTTT.

Of note for this clonotype: This sequence may be a read error, since a much larger clone differs from it by one base. The chain links TRBV7-6 to TRBJ2-5, with TRBD1 identical over 8 bases. The CDR3 runs to 14 residues. Germline CDR1 is SGHVS and CDR2 is FNYEAQ. The CDR3 region has the DNA TGTGCCGGCAGCTTCTCAGGGGGCGTGGAGACCCAGTACTTC. Its translation is CAGSFSGGVETQYF.

The table lists this clonotype with a few counts. The chain employs TRBV15 and TRBJ1-4; the match to TRBD1 covers 7 bases. CDR1 and CDR2 from the germline V gene are LNHNV and YYDKDF (reference sequence). The CDR3 has 16 amino acids. V lost 4 bases to trimming and J lost 8 bases; unmatched junction nucleotides: 13. Written as DNA, the CDR3 is TGTGCCACCAGCAAAGAACCGGGACAGATTTCAGAAAAACTGTTTTTT. Amino acid sequence: CATSKEPGQISEKLFF.